The 16 T cell receptor beta chains given below trace back to one sample, sequenced in a study of vaccination effects on CD4 cells after COVID-19. Profiling relied on immunoSEQ multiplex PCR, and the TCRdb table lists in-frame clones only, not all of them. The top ten clones hold roughly a sixth of a sample with around 30,000 clones, about three quarters of them seen once. Within the ViraFEST assay, antigen-specific CD4+ T cells underwent expansion with viral peptide pools prior to sequencing. Cultured cells yielded isolated CD4+ T cells after roughly 11 days. This individual contracted SARS-CoV-2 between March and December 2020, as verified by PCR. No antigens are known for them. The source was CD4+ T cells from PBMCs cultured with SARS-CoV-2 spike peptides, collected before COVID-19 vaccination. These receptors all come from a human donor who had a prior SARS-CoV-2 infection.

This chain uses TRBV27 with TRBJ1-4; D remains unclear. CDR1 and CDR2 from the germline V gene are MNHEY and SMNVEV (reference sequence). This CDR3 comprises 13 residues. The V and J ends lost 5 bases and 3 bases respectively, with 7 bases between them. The CDR3 bases are TGTGCCAGCAGTATCCGGGCTAATGAAAAACTGTTTTTT. Amino acid sequence: CASSIRANEKLFF. The variable domain in full, completed from reference TRBV27 and TRBJ1-4, reads EAQVTQNPRYLITVTGKKLTVTCSQNMNHEYMSWYRQDPGLGLRQIYYSMNVEVTDKGDVPEGYKVSRKEKRNFPLILESPSPNQTSLYFCASSIRANEKLFFGSGTQLSVL.

Only a few counts were recorded for this clone. The chain has TRBV5-4 and TRBJ1-3, with TRBD1 as a possible D gene (6 bases). Trimming cost V 5 bases and J 4 bases, with 13 bases left between them. The CDR3 has 14 residues. Germline V gene sequence: CDR1 SGHNT, CDR2 YYREEE (reference sequence). The CDR3 DNA reads TGTGCCAGCAGAGAAACAGGGACCGGAAACACCATATATTTT. Its translation is CASRETGTGNTIYF.

The genes are TRBV7-3 and TRBJ2-5; tentative D call: TRBD2 (6 bases). Germline V gene sequence: CDR1 SGHTA, CDR2 FQGTGA. The ends were cut back, 5 bases at V and 1 base at J, with 23 bases in the middle. The CDR3 has 18 amino acids. The DNA of the CDR3 is TGTGCCAGCAGCCTAAACCCTCCGAGTAGCGGTATCCAAGAGACCCAGTACTTC. It translates to CASSLNPPSSGIQETQYF. The entire variable domain, with the rest obtained from reference TRBV7-3 and TRBJ2-5, is as follows: GAGVSQTPSNKVTEKGKYVELRCDPISGHTALYWYRQSLGQGPEFLIYFQGTGAADDSGLPNDRFFAVRPEGSVSTLKIQRTERGDSAVYLCASSLNPPSSGIQETQYFGPGTRLLVL.

The rearrangement joins TRBV18 to TRBJ1-4; D is unclear. The ends were cut back, 5 bases at V and 2 bases at J, with 15 bases in the middle. This CDR3 region has 16 residues. Germline loops: CDR1 KGHSH, CDR2 LQKENI. The CDR3 sequence: CASSLNLVSTNEKLFF. As DNA, the CDR3 is TGTGCCAGCTCATTGAACCTGGTGTCCACTAATGAAAAACTGTTTTTT. The full variable domain, rest sourced from reference TRBV18 and TRBJ1-4, is NAGVMQNPRHLVRRRGQEARLRCSPMKGHSHVYWYRQLPEEGLKFMVYLQKENIIDESGMPKERFSAEFPKEGPSILRIQQVVRGDSAAYFCASSLNLVSTNEKLFFGSGTQLSVL.

The chain carries TRBV5-1 and TRBJ2-3; TRBD2 matches at 11 bases. This CDR3 is built from 16 residues. The V gene's germline CDR1 is SGHRS and CDR2 YFSETQ. Losses at the gene ends were 1 base for V and 6 bases for J; bases not matched to a gene: 7. CDR3 sequence: CASSLFLAGGPDTQYF. CDR3 coding DNA: TGCGCCAGCAGCTTGTTCTTAGCGGGGGGGCCGGATACGCAGTATTTT.

This chain links TRBV21-1 with TRBJ1-2. TRBV21-1 is recorded as a pseudogene. This CDR3 contains 16 residues. The CDR3 protein is CALIGRVPGVPRGYTF. CDR3 bases: TGTGCCCTTATTGGGAGAGTGCCCGGAGTCCCGCGGGGCTACACCTTC.

This clone is judged medium-sized. The chain recombines TRBV18 with TRBJ2-3, with TRBD2 matching over 15 bases. V was clipped by 3 bases and J by 0 bases; unmatched bases: 10. This CDR3 spans 20 amino acids. Germline V gene sequence: CDR1 KGHSH, CDR2 LQKENI. In DNA, the CDR3 is TGTGCCAGCTCACCGAGACCGGGACTAGCGGGGGGAACTAGCACAGATACGCAGTATTTT. Its protein is CASSPRPGLAGGTSTDTQYF.

Only a few counts were recorded for this clone. The chain combines TRBV2 with TRBJ1-2, with D maybe TRBD1 (5 bases). Trimming removed 0 bases at V and 4 bases at J, with 18 bases between. There are 17 residues in the CDR3. Germline CDR1 reads SNHLY; CDR2 reads FYNNEI. CDR3 nucleotides: TGTGCCAGCAGTGAAGCGCTTCGGGGAGGGGCGAGCTATGGCTACACCTTC. It yields the protein CASSEALRGGASYGYTF.

The chain combines TRBV2 with TRBJ2-5; TRBD2 is a possible D gene (5 bases). The V gene's germline CDR1 is SNHLY and CDR2 FYNNEI. V dropped 2 bases and J dropped 5 bases, with 9 bases sitting between them. The CDR3 has 13 residues. CDR3 sequence (DNA): TGTGCCAGCAGTGAAATCCGGAGGGAGACCCAGTACTTC. Its translation: CASSEIRRETQYF. The variable domain in full, with the rest retrieved from reference TRBV2 and TRBJ2-5, is EPEVTQTPSHQVTQMGQEVILRCVPISNHLYFYWYRQILGQKVEFLVSFYNNEISEKSEIFDDQFSVERPDGSNFTLKIRSTKLEDSAMYFCASSEIRRETQYFGPGTRLLVL.

This sequence joins TRBV3-1 (or the pseudogene TRBV3-2) and TRBJ2-7; the match to TRBD2 covers 10 bases. J gave up 7 bases and V 4 bases, and 7 bases lay outside the gene matches. CDR3 length equals 14 residues. Germline V gene lookup returns CDR1 LGHDT and CDR2 YNNKEL (reference sequence). CDR3 amino acids: CASSPSGGAIEQYF. In DNA form, the CDR3 reads TGTGCCAGCAGCCCAAGCGGGGGGGCGATAGAGCAGTACTTC.

This clone has just a few counts. The chain joins TRBV6-2 or TRBV6-3 to TRBJ2-3, with D uncertain. Germline values: CDR1 MNHEY, CDR2 SVGEGT. The V end was cut by 2 bases, the J end by 4 bases, with 13 bases between. The CDR3 length is 15 residues. CDR3: CASSYNFSPADTQYF. The CDR3 DNA follows: TGTGCCAGCAGTTACAATTTTTCCCCGGCAGATACGCAGTATTTT.

The rearrangement links TRBV2 to TRBJ2-7; 8 bases are shared with TRBD1. The CDR3 loop spans 15 amino acids. V shed 6 bases and J 0 bases; nucleotides not matched to a gene: 7. The germline V gene has CDR1 SNHLY and CDR2 FYNNEI. This CDR3 is CASRARTGSSYEQYF. The CDR3 DNA reads TGTGCCAGCAGGGCTAGGACAGGGAGCTCCTACGAGCAGTACTTC.

The chain has TRBV12-3 or TRBV12-4 and TRBJ1-1; D gene unclear. V lost 5 bases and J lost 1, with 5 bases in between. This CDR3 is built from 12 residues. The chain's CDR3 is CASSNPNTEAFF. The CDR3, as DNA: TGTGCCAGCAGTAATCCGAACACTGAAGCTTTCTTT.

This clone was counted a few times. The chain's CDR3 is CASSLWPGSGGSTGELFF. DNA of the CDR3: TGTGCCAGCAGCTTATGGCCAGGGTCAGGGGGATCCACCGGGGAGCTGTTTTTT. V is TRBV13 and J is TRBJ2-2; 7 positions agree with TRBD1. Trimming removed 2 bases from V and 4 bases from J; junction bases left unmatched: 13. The germline CDR1 and CDR2 sequences are PRHDT and FYEKMQ (reference sequence). The CDR3 has 18 amino acids.

The chain combines TRBV11-2 with TRBJ1-1; D not resolved. The CDR3 extends over 13 amino acids. V was clipped by 2 bases and J by 2 bases, with 6 bases between them. Germline V gene data show CDR1 as SGHAT and CDR2 as FQNNGV. The CDR3 here is CASSLTTNTEAFF. CDR3 DNA sequence: TGTGCCAGCAGCTTAACGACAAACACTGAAGCTTTCTTT.

The V gene is TRBV28, the J gene TRBJ2-1, with D unclear. The germline V gene has CDR1 MDHEN and CDR2 SYDVKM. The CDR3 extends over 11 amino acids. The V gene lost 5 bases and the J gene lost 9 bases, with 8 bases spanning the gap. DNA for the CDR3: TGTGCCAGCAGTCGGTCGAGTGAGCAGTTCTTC. Translating gives CASSRSSEQFF.